This T cell receptor beta chain was sequenced in a study of T cell repertoires in ileal Crohn's disease. CDR1 is SGHVS and CDR2 is FQNEAQ in the germline V gene. This CDR3 is built from 13 residues. Roughly 0.55 micrograms of biopsy DNA per sample underwent TCRB immunosequencing. Measured with immunoSEQ multiplex PCR; TCRdb has only the in-frame clones, and not every one. Of 15,000 to 20,000 clones in the sample, roughly 88% were seen once. The sequence derives from an adult with Crohn's disease. Material: ileal tissue. The chain carries TRBV7-8 and TRBJ2-5; no definite D call. TRBJ2-7 matches the DNA end more closely, so the J call is doubtful. CDR3 protein: CASSLSAYYEQYF. The CDR3 DNA reads TGTGCCAGCAGCCTCAGCGCGTACTACGAGCAGTACTTC.